The 9 T cell receptor beta chains given below trace back to one sample, sequenced in a study of siplizumab effects on memory and regulatory T cells. TCRdb keeps only in-frame clones here, not all; method: immunoSEQ multiplex PCR. This sample has fewer than 85,000 clones, with around 95% found just once. Sequencing was carried out using CD8+ T cells sorted from blood. These receptors all stem from a human donor in good health.

This clone has only a few counts. This chain uses TRBV6-1 with TRBJ1-5; the match to TRBD1 covers 7 bases. The length of the CDR3 is 14 residues. V lost 9 bases, J lost 6 bases, and 11 bases stayed unmatched. Germline lookup yields CDR1 MNHNS and CDR2 SASEGT. CDR3 DNA sequence: TGTGCCAGTGTAGGGGGCGGGTACTCTCAGCCCCAGCATTTT. It codes for CASVGGGYSQPQHF.

As regards this clone: Germline is not matched at one junction end, which may reflect a read error. The genes are TRBV7-9 and TRBJ1-2; maybe TRBD1 (5 bases). The length of the CDR3 is 11 residues. Looked up from germline, CDR1 is SEHNR and CDR2 is FQNEAQ (reference sequence). CDR3 sequence (DNA): TGTGCCAGCAGCGAAGGGGTCTACGGAGTCTTC. The encoded protein is CASSEGVYGVF. The full variable domain, with the rest looked up from reference TRBV7-9 and TRBJ1-2, is DTGVSQNPRHKITKRGQNVTFRCDPISEHNRLYWYRQTLGQGPEFLTYFQNEAQLEKSRLLSDRFSAERPKGSFSTLEIQRTEQGDSAMYLCASSEGVYGVFGSGTRLTVV.

The rearrangement links TRBV5-1 to TRBJ2-3; no clear D. Germline CDR1 and CDR2: SGHRS and YFSETQ. V was clipped by 2 bases and J by 0 bases, with 7 bases between them. The CDR3 runs to 14 residues. The CDR3 DNA follows: TGCGCCAGCAGCTTTTTTACTAGCACAGATACGCAGTATTTT. This gives the protein CASSFFTSTDTQYF. Drawing the rest from reference TRBV5-1 and TRBJ2-3, the complete variable domain is KAGVTQTPRYLIKTRGQQVTLSCSPISGHRSVSWYQQTPGQGLQFLFEYFSETQRNKGNFPGRFSGRQFSNSRSEMNVSTLELGDSALYLCASSFFTSTDTQYFGPGTRLTVL.

The chain carries TRBV6-5 and TRBJ1-2; TRBD1 is a possible D gene (5 bases). V lost 2 bases, J lost 2 bases, and 12 bases lay in between. CDR3 size: 15 residues. The germline CDR1 and CDR2 sequences are MNHEY and SVGAGI. Here the CDR3 DNA reads TGTGCCAGCAGTTACGCGAGGGGAGGGAACTATGGCTACACCTTC. This encodes CASSYARGGNYGYTF.

The rearrangement uses TRBV6-6 and TRBJ1-1; 8 nucleotides line up with TRBD1. Germline V gene data show CDR1 as MNHNY and CDR2 as SVGAGI (reference sequence). The CDR3 contains 15 residues. The CDR3 DNA reads as TGTGCAATCCTGGGGGCAGTCCAGGGGGCATTGGAAGCTTTCTTT. Amino acid sequence: CAILGAVQGALEAFF.

This chain links TRBV15 with TRBJ2-1; the D gene is possibly TRBD2 (6 bases). V lost 5 bases and J 0 bases, leaving 14 bases between the germline ends. CDR1 is LNHNV, CDR2 YYDKDF, per germline (reference sequence). The CDR3 sequence is 16 residues long. In nucleotides, the CDR3 is TGTGCCACCAGCGAAACGGGACTGAGCTCCTACAATGAGCAGTTCTTC. It is translated as CATSETGLSSYNEQFF. The full variable domain, in which reference TRBV15 and TRBJ2-1 provide the parts outside the CDR3, is DAMVIQNPRYQVTQFGKPVTLSCSQTLNHNVMYWYQQKSSQAPKLLFHYYDKDFNNEADTPDNFQSRRPNTSFCFLDIRSPGLGDTAMYLCATSETGLSSYNEQFFGPGTRLTVL.

This rearrangement joins TRBV5-8 to TRBJ2-3; D is possibly TRBD2 (6 bases). Trimming left V 4 bases short and J 2 bases short, with 20 bases between. The CDR3 covers 17 residues. Germline values: CDR1 SGHTS, CDR2 YDEGEE. The CDR3 reads CASSGGTLRRATDTQYF. CDR3 bases: TGTGCCAGCAGCGGCGGGACCCTCAGGCGGGCCACAGATACGCAGTATTTT.

The rearrangement uses TRBV29-1 and TRBJ1-2; unclear D gene. The CDR3 loop spans 12 amino acids. The V end was cut by 5 bases, the J end by 3 bases, with 10 bases between. In germline, CDR1 is SQVTM, CDR2 ANQGSEA. The CDR3 here is CSVLREDYGYTF. The CDR3 DNA is TGCAGCGTTCTTCGAGAGGACTATGGCTACACCTTC.

The genes are TRBV7-6 and TRBJ2-3; no definite D call. The CDR3 has 15 residues. The germline CDR1 and CDR2 sequences are SGHVS and FNYEAQ. V was cut by 2 bases and J by 2 bases, with 11 bases left in between. The CDR3 sequence: CASSLRASFTDTQYF. In DNA, the CDR3 is TGTGCCAGCAGCTTACGGGCATCTTTCACAGATACGCAGTATTTT.